This TCR beta chain was profiled in a study of T cell changes during pregnancy in multiple sclerosis. Produced via immunoSEQ multiplex PCR; TCRdb's table is partial and in-frame only. This table holds some 50,000 clones, 80% to 95% found once. This clone is labeled as medium-sized. The CDR3 spans 16 residues. The V segment lost 0 bases and the J segment 6 bases; nucleotides outside the gene matches: 1. Germline loops: CDR1 MRHNA, CDR2 SNTAGT. J is TRBJ2-1 and V is TRBV6-4, with 14 bases fitting TRBD2. The sequence derives from a female donor with multiple sclerosis, enrolled in a pregnancy study. The sequencing used CD8+ T cells from peripheral blood mononuclear cells, collected in the second trimester of pregnancy. CDR3 DNA: TGTGCCAGCAGTGACTCGACTAGCGGGGGGGCCAATGAGCAGTTCTTC. Its translation: CASSDSTSGGANEQFF.